A single sample is the source of the 12 T cell receptor beta chains below, sequenced in a study of CD8+CD57+ T cells in acquired aplastic anemia. Profiling of TCR beta VDJ combinations and CDR3 sequences used genomic DNA as template. TCRdb reanalysed the reads using MiXCR and keeps one entry per CDR3 protein. The repertoire consists of about 470,000 distinct CDR3 sequences, with around 32% occurring once and the leading ten covering 0.8% to 0.85%. It was patients with CD8+CD57+ cell expansion by flow cytometry who were chosen for sequencing. The sequenced sample was sorted CD4+, CD8+, or CD8+CD57+ T cells (not recorded which) from PBMCs. These receptors were taken from a human donor with aplastic anemia.

Many counts were recorded for this clonotype. The junction and the germline gene differ at one end; a read error may be behind it. The chain employs TRBV2 and TRBJ1-1; 7 nucleotides align to TRBD1. CDR1 and CDR2 (germline): SNHLY, FYNNEI. The CDR3 covers 14 residues. The CDR3 loop is CASREDRVNTEAFF. The CDR3 bases are TGTGCCAGCAGGGAAGACAGGGTAAACACTGAAGCTTTCTTT.

The chain employs TRBV5-6 and TRBJ2-7; tentatively, D is TRBD2 (5 bases). The CDR3 covers 14 residues. Trimming took 1 base from V and 6 from J, leaving 14 bases between them. Germline CDR1 SGHDT, CDR2 YYEEEE. The DNA for the CDR3 is TGTGCCAGCAGCTTGAAAAAATCTAGCTCCGAGCAGTACTTC. It codes for CASSLKKSSSEQYF.

The J gene is TRBJ2-1, the V gene TRBV14, with TRBD2 identical over 7 bases. Germline assignment: CDR1 SGHDN and CDR2 FVKESK. With 5 bases clipped from V and 0 bases from J, the junction kept 4 bases outside the gene matches. The CDR3 has 15 residues. CDR3 region: CASSYGTISYNEQFF. The DNA for the CDR3 is TGTGCCAGCAGCTACGGGACTATCTCCTACAATGAGCAGTTCTTC.

This clonotype appeared a few times. The chain employs TRBV13 and TRBJ2-7; D possibly matches TRBD1 or TRBD2 (5 bases each). Germline assignment: CDR1 PRHDT and CDR2 FYEKMQ (reference sequence). The V and J ends lost 1 base and 2 bases respectively, with 18 bases between them. This CDR3 region has 17 residues. This CDR3 reads CASSLAVPGRITYEQYF. The CDR3 coding sequence is TGTGCCAGCAGCTTAGCGGTCCCGGGACGGATCACCTACGAGCAGTACTTC.

The V call is TRBV6-1, the J call TRBJ1-5; 10 bases align to TRBD1. CDR3 length equals 15 residues. J was trimmed by 6 bases and V by 3 bases; bases with no gene match: 5. Germline V gene lookup returns CDR1 MNHNS and CDR2 SASEGT. The CDR3 DNA reads as TGTGCCAGCAGTGACCGGGACAGGGGTATTCAGCCCCAGCATTTT. Protein product: CASSDRDRGIQPQHF.

The rearrangement joins TRBV2 to TRBJ2-7; 9 nucleotides line up with TRBD1. This CDR3 has 15 residues. Germline-derived CDR1 and CDR2 are SNHLY and FYNNEI. Trimming removed 3 bases from V and 1 base from J; junction bases left unmatched: 4. The CDR3 sequence: CASSEVGQGSYEQYF. CDR3 bases: TGTGCCAGCAGTGAGGTAGGACAGGGGTCCTACGAGCAGTACTTC.

The chain has TRBV2 and TRBJ1-2, with D perhaps matching TRBD1 (6 bases). The CDR3 spans 14 residues. Trimming cost V 8 bases and J 3 bases, with 16 bases left between them. CDR1 and CDR2 from the germline V gene are SNHLY and FYNNEI. The CDR3 reads CASGLEGEDYGYTF. DNA of the CDR3: TGTGCCAGCGGACTTGAGGGGGAAGACTATGGCTACACCTTC.

The V and J genes are TRBV9 and TRBJ2-1; D is possibly TRBD1 (7 bases). The CDR3 runs 15 residues. Trimming left V 2 bases short and J 4 bases short, with 13 bases between. From germline, CDR1 is SGDLS and CDR2 YYNGEE. The CDR3 region has the DNA TGTGCCAGCAGCGTCACCCAGGGGGGTTACAATGAGCAGTTCTTC. This codes for CASSVTQGGYNEQFF.

The chain couples TRBV20-1 to TRBJ2-5, with D unresolved. Trimming cost V 1 base and J 3 bases, with 6 bases left between them. The germline V gene encodes CDR1 DFQATT and CDR2 SNEGSKA (reference sequence). The CDR3 contains 12 residues. The CDR3 is CSARGVEETQYF. CDR3 nucleotide sequence: TGCAGTGCTAGAGGGGTCGAAGAGACCCAGTACTTC.

This clonotype showed up just a few times. The chain carries TRBV6-2 or TRBV6-3 and TRBJ2-7, with 9 bases fitting TRBD1. Germline values: CDR1 MNHEY, CDR2 SVGEGT. The CDR3 is 13 amino acids. V shed 5 bases and J 6 bases; nucleotides not matched to a gene: 5. The chain's CDR3 is CASSRTGGLEQYF. The CDR3 bases are TGTGCCAGCAGTCGCACAGGGGGCCTCGAGCAGTACTTC.

This clonotype appeared many times. The rearrangement joins TRBV19 to TRBJ1-2; D is unresolved. Germline V lookup: CDR1 LNHDA, CDR2 SQIVND (reference sequence). The ends were cut back, 1 base at V and 6 bases at J, with 18 bases in the middle. The CDR3 spans 16 residues. Written as DNA, the CDR3 is TGTGCCAGTAGTATAGCCTTATTCTTCCACGCGGATGGCTACACCTTC. Translated, it gives CASSIALFFHADGYTF.

This clonotype was seen ten or more times. The rearrangement uses TRBV4-1 and TRBJ1-6; D remains unclear. The V and J ends lost 0 bases and 7 bases respectively, with 10 bases between them. CDR1 and CDR2 from the germline V gene are MGHRA and YSYEKL. This CDR3 contains 15 residues. Here the CDR3 DNA reads TGCGCCAGCAGCCAAGAACTGGTGCTGAATTCACCCCTCCACTTT. Its protein is CASSQELVLNSPLHF.